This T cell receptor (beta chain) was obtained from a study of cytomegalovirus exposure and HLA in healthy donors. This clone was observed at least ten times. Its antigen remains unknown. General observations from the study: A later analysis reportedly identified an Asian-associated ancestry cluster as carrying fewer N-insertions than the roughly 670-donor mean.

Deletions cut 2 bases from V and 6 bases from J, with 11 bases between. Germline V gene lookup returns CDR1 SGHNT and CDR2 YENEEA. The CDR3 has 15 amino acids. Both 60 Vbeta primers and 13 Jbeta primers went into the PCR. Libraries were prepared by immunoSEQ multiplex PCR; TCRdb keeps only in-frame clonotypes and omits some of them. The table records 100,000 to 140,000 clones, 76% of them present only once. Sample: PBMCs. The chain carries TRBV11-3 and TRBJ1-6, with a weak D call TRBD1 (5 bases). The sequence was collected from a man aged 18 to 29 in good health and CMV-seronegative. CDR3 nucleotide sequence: TGTGCCAGCAGCTTAAGCGGGCAGGGTAATTCACCCCTCCACTTT. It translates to CASSLSGQGNSPLHF.